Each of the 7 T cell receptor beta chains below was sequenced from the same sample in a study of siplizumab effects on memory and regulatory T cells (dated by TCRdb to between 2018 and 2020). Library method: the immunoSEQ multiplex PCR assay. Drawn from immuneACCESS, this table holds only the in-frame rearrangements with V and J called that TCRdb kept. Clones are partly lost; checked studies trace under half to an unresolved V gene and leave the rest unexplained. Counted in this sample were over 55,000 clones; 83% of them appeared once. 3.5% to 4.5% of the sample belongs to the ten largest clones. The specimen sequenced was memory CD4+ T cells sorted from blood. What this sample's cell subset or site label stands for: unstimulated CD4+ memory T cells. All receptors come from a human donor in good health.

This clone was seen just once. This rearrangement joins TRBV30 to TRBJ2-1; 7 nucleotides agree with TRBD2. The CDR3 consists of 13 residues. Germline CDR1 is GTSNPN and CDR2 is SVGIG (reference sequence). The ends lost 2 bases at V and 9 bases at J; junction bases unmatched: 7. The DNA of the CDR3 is TGTGCCTGGAGTCAAAGGACTAGGGGTGAGCAGTTCTTC. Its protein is CAWSQRTRGEQFF.

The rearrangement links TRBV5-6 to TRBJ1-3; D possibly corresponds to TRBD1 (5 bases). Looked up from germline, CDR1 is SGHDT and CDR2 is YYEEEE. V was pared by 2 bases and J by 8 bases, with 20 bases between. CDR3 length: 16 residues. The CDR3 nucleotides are TGTGCCAGCAGCTTTCGGAGGAGTCAGGGTTGGTACACCATATATTTT. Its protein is CASSFRRSQGWYTIYF.

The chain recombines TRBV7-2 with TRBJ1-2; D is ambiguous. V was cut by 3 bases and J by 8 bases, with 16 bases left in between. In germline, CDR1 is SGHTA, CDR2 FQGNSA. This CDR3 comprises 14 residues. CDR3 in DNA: TGTGCCAGCAGCTTGAACCCCCGAAGTCGAGGCTACACCTTC. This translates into CASSLNPRSRGYTF.

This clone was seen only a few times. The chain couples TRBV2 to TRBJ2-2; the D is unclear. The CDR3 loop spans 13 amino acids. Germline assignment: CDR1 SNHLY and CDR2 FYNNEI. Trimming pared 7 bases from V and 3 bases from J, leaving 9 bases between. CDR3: CASNIDYTGELFF. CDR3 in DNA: TGTGCCAGCAACATAGACTACACCGGGGAGCTGTTTTTT.

The CDR3 DNA is TGTGCCAGCAGTAGAGTTTCGGACTCCTACGAGCAGTACTTC. Translated: CASSRVSDSYEQYF. The rearrangement uses TRBV2 and TRBJ2-7, with D hard to call. Germline V lookup: CDR1 SNHLY, CDR2 FYNNEI. V lost 5 bases and J 0 bases, leaving 11 bases between the germline ends. The CDR3 is 14 residues long.

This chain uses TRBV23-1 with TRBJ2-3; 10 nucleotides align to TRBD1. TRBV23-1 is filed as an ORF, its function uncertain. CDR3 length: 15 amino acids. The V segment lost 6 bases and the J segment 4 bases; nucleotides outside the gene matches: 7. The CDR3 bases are TGCGCCAGCAGCCGGGACAGGGGAGAGGCAGATACGCAGTATTTT. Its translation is CASSRDRGEADTQYF.

CDR3 region: CASRKSWTSVHPRGNEQFF. CDR3 in DNA: TGTGCCAGCAGGAAAAGCTGGACTAGCGTTCACCCCCGTGGGAATGAGCAGTTCTTC. The chain employs TRBV21-1 and TRBJ2-1; the table's D call TRBD2 went unverified against the DNA. TRBV21-1 is reported as a pseudogene. The CDR3 covers 19 residues.